The next 10 T cell receptor beta chains were all read from a single sample in a study of T cell changes during pregnancy in multiple sclerosis. Here immunoSEQ multiplex PCR was the method, and the copy in TCRdb shows in-frame clones only, minus some. The sample yields 45,000 to 55,000 clones, about nine tenths seen once. The input for sequencing was CD4+ T cells from peripheral blood mononuclear cells, taken in the second trimester of pregnancy. These receptors came from a female donor with multiple sclerosis, enrolled in a pregnancy study.

This rearrangement joins TRBV5-1 to TRBJ2-7; TRBD2 matches 8 bases. Looked up from germline, CDR1 is SGHRS and CDR2 is YFSETQ. V dropped 7 bases and J dropped 2; count of bases not matched to a gene: 5. The CDR3 is made up of 13 amino acids. The CDR3 coding sequence is TGCGCCAGCGGTCTAGCGGGCCCCTACGAGCAGTACTTC. Protein product: CASGLAGPYEQYF.

The chain employs TRBV18 and TRBJ1-5; TRBD1 matches 9 bases. J was trimmed by 9 bases and V by 3 bases; bases with no gene match: 6. This CDR3 is built from 14 residues. CDR1 is KGHSH, CDR2 LQKENI, per germline. CDR3 DNA: TGTGCCAGCTCACCGGGGACAGGGTGGCGGCCCCAGCATTTT. Translation: CASSPGTGWRPQHF. Supplemented by reference TRBV18 and TRBJ1-5, the full variable domain reads NAGVMQNPRHLVRRRGQEARLRCSPMKGHSHVYWYRQLPEEGLKFMVYLQKENIIDESGMPKERFSAEFPKEGPSILRIQQVVRGDSAAYFCASSPGTGWRPQHFGDGTRLSIL.

The J gene is TRBJ2-7, the V gene TRBV6-5; 9 nucleotides align to TRBD1. This CDR3 comprises 14 residues. The ends lost 6 bases at V and 6 bases at J; junction bases unmatched: 9. CDR1 and CDR2 from the germline V gene are MNHEY and SVGAGI. This CDR3 is CASSSVGQGSEQYF. The CDR3 nucleotides read TGTGCCAGCAGCAGCGTGGGACAGGGCTCCGAGCAGTACTTC.

This sequence joins TRBV28 and TRBJ1-2, with D possibly matching TRBD1 (6 bases). The germline gives CDR1 MDHEN, CDR2 SYDVKM. Trimming took off 5 bases at V and 4 bases at J, with 11 bases between the two ends. The CDR3 sequence is 13 residues long. CDR3 sequence reads: CASSITGIYGYTF. The DNA of the CDR3 is TGTGCCAGCAGTATAACAGGGATCTATGGCTACACCTTC.

The V call is TRBV27, the J call TRBJ1-3; 9 bases agree with TRBD1. V shed 2 bases, J shed 0 bases, and the junction held 8 bases outside the gene matches. The length of the CDR3 is 18 residues. CDR1 is MNHEY, CDR2 SMNVEV, per germline (reference sequence). The CDR3 here is CASSLAGTGLHSGNTIYF. The CDR3 nucleotides read TGTGCCAGCAGTTTAGCCGGGACAGGGCTCCACTCTGGAAACACCATATATTTT.

This chain joins TRBV9 and TRBJ1-5, with 7 positions matching TRBD1. V shed 3 bases and J 0 bases; nucleotides not matched to a gene: 3. The CDR3 has 15 residues. CDR1 and CDR2 (germline): SGDLS, YYNGEE. The CDR3 DNA is TGTGCCAGCAGCGCCGGGACAGTTAGCAATCAGCCCCAGCATTTT. This encodes CASSAGTVSNQPQHF.

The rearrangement uses TRBV9 and TRBJ2-3, with D possibly being TRBD2 (5 bases). The V end was cut by 3 bases, the J end by 0 bases, with 8 bases between. Germline CDR1 is SGDLS and CDR2 is YYNGEE. CDR3 length: 14 amino acids. Written as DNA, the CDR3 is TGTGCCAGCAGCGAAGGCGGGAGCACAGATACGCAGTATTTT. Translated: CASSEGGSTDTQYF.

CDR3 sequence reads: CSVGGPEQYF. The DNA for the CDR3 is TGCAGCGTTGGAGGGCCTGAGCAGTACTTC. The V gene is TRBV29-1, the J gene TRBJ2-7, with D maybe TRBD2 (5 bases). Looked up from germline, CDR1 is SQVTM and CDR2 is ANQGSEA. V was shortened by 4 bases and J by 7 bases, with 8 bases between the two germline ends. The CDR3 runs to 10 residues.

This chain links TRBV18 with TRBJ1-2; TRBD1 might be the D (5 bases). This CDR3 contains 15 residues. The V and J ends lost 1 base and 6 bases respectively, with 15 bases between them. Germline V CDR1 and CDR2: KGHSH, LQKENI. The CDR3 is CASSPRREGGDGYTF. DNA of the CDR3: TGTGCCAGCTCACCACGTCGGGAGGGAGGGGATGGCTACACCTTC.

The chain has TRBV11-2 and TRBJ2-1; the D gene is possibly TRBD1 (7 bases). CDR3 length: 16 residues. Trimming removed 4 bases at V and 3 bases at J, with 16 bases between. Germline assignment: CDR1 SGHAT and CDR2 FQNNGV. The CDR3 protein is CASSSVAGGYYNEQFF. The DNA for the CDR3 is TGTGCCAGCAGCTCAGTCGCAGGGGGGTACTACAATGAGCAGTTCTTC. The variable domain in full, completed from reference TRBV11-2 and TRBJ2-1, reads EAGVAQSPRYKIIEKRQSVAFWCNPISGHATLYWYQQILGQGPKLLIQFQNNGVVDDSQLPKDRFSAERLKGVDSTLKIQPAKLEDSAVYLCASSSVAGGYYNEQFFGPGTRLTVL.